This T cell receptor (beta chain) was recovered during a study of control samples from healthy donors and cancer patients. A single count supports this clone. Libraries were prepared by immunoSEQ multiplex PCR; TCRdb keeps only in-frame clonotypes and omits some of them. The table shows approximately 170,000 clones, with about 93% occurring only once. The sequence derives from a woman in her 30s in good health. Sequencing input: blood.

CDR3 in DNA: TGTGCCAGCAGCTTGGGGGACCACAATGAGCAGTTCTTC. Amino acid sequence: CASSLGDHNEQFF. This chain uses TRBV5-4 with TRBJ2-1; either TRBD1 or TRBD2 may supply D (5 bases each). CDR3 length: 13 amino acids. With 0 bases removed from V and 5 bases from J, the gap between germline ends came to 6 bases. CDR1 and CDR2 from the germline V gene are SGHNT and YYREEE (reference sequence).